This T cell receptor (beta chain) was obtained from a study of cytomegalovirus exposure and HLA in healthy donors. PCR involved 60 Vbeta and 13 Jbeta primers. Authors' methods: Later reanalysis found around 84 million unique TCR beta chains, roughly 9.9 million of them shared. Using immunoSEQ multiplex PCR, the repertoire was profiled, and TCRdb retains in-frame clones only, with some absent. D and trimming were read from the DNA, whereas the V and J calls and clone size are those reported in that table. The sample lists 160,000 or so clones; less than 90% were seen once. Study-level results: For most TCR sequences rarity was the rule, although some public TCRs occurred in many donors.

A note on this clone: What it binds is not known.

This CDR3 is 13 amino acids long. Trimming shortened V by 4 bases and J by 2 bases, and 11 bases separated the two germline ends. Germline V gene sequence: CDR1 SQVTM, CDR2 ANQGSEA. The sample taken for sequencing was PBMCs. The origin of this receptor is a young man in good health and CMV-seronegative. The V call is TRBV29-1, the J call TRBJ1-2, with D perhaps matching TRBD1 (6 bases). The CDR3 reads CSVGTGLNYGYTF. CDR3 DNA: TGCAGCGTTGGAACAGGGCTCAACTATGGCTACACCTTC.